Below, 8 T cell receptor beta chains from the same sample are listed, as sequenced in a study of CD8 T cells in Susac syndrome. Random hexamers were used to reverse transcribe 0.5 to 1 ug of RNA. TCRdb re-called the immunoSEQ multiplex PCR reads through MiXCR, storing one row per CDR3 protein. The sample holds some 180,000 distinct CDR3 sequences; 85% to 95% are singletons and the top ten take 0.1%. The material sequenced was CD4+ T cells from PBMCs. Receptor source: a human donor in good health.

The chain is built from TRBV6-5 and TRBJ1-2, with D hard to call. CDR1 MNHEY and CDR2 SVGAGI come from the germline V gene. This CDR3 has 14 amino acids. The ends were cut back, 0 bases at V and 2 bases at J, with 7 bases in the middle. CDR3 amino acids: CASSYSFENYGYTF. In DNA, the CDR3 is TGTGCCAGCAGTTACTCTTTCGAGAACTATGGCTACACCTTC.

The V gene is TRBV28, the J gene TRBJ2-2; D remains ambiguous. Germline V gene lookup returns CDR1 MDHEN and CDR2 SYDVKM. Trimming shortened V by 6 bases and J by 0 bases, and 5 bases separated the two germline ends. The CDR3 is made up of 13 amino acids. The CDR3 coding sequence is TGTGCCAGCAGGGTCACGAACACCGGGGAGCTGTTTTTT. The encoded protein is CASRVTNTGELFF.

The rearrangement joins TRBV6-5 to TRBJ2-6, with D possibly matching TRBD1 (6 bases). This CDR3 spans 17 amino acids. In germline, CDR1 is MNHEY, CDR2 SVGAGI. The V end was cut by 4 bases, the J end by 0 bases, with 13 bases between. The CDR3 region has the DNA TGTGCCAGCAGTTCGGACAGACCTGGCTCTGGGGCCAACGTCCTGACTTTC. Translating gives CASSSDRPGSGANVLTF.

The chain employs TRBV6-5 and TRBJ1-6, with unresolved D. The V gene lost 0 bases and the J gene lost 7 bases, with 22 bases spanning the gap. The length of the CDR3 is 19 residues. Germline-derived CDR1 and CDR2 are MNHEY and SVGAGI. CDR3 sequence reads: CASSYSSPSRATINSPLHF. For the CDR3, the DNA is TGTGCCAGCAGTTACTCATCGCCGTCAAGAGCCACGATCAATTCACCCCTCCACTTT.

The chain couples TRBV12-3 or TRBV12-4 to TRBJ2-3; 9 positions agree with TRBD1. The CDR3 is 15 residues long. V was clipped by 5 bases and J by 2 bases; unmatched bases: 5. The CDR3 reads CASSEQGAVTDTQYF. CDR3 DNA sequence: TGTGCCAGCAGTGAACAGGGGGCCGTCACAGATACGCAGTATTTT.

The CDR3 bases are TGTGCCAGCAGTTCCGAGGGTATGACTGAAGCTTTCTTT. Its protein is CASSSEGMTEAFF. V gene TRBV28 combines with J gene TRBJ1-1; D not certain. The CDR3 length is 13 residues. Trimming left V 4 bases short and J 5 bases short, with 11 bases between. Germline lookup yields CDR1 MDHEN and CDR2 SYDVKM. The full variable domain, in which reference TRBV28 and TRBJ1-1 provide the parts outside the CDR3, is DVKVTQSSRYLVKRTGEKVFLECVQDMDHENMFWYRQDPGLGLRLIYFSYDVKMKEKGDIPEGYSVSREKKERFSLILESASTNQTSMYLCASSSEGMTEAFFGQGTRLTVV.

In DNA, the CDR3 is TGCAGCGTTGAAGGGACAGGGGGCGTATACGAGCAGTACTTC. Translating gives CSVEGTGGVYEQYF. This chain uses TRBV29-1 with TRBJ2-7; 11 bases are a match to TRBD1. CDR3 length: 14 residues. The germline V gene encodes CDR1 SQVTM and CDR2 ANQGSEA. V shed 1 base and J 4 bases; nucleotides not matched to a gene: 3.

The gene calls are TRBV7-3 and TRBJ2-1; 9 bases match TRBD2. Germline CDR1 and CDR2: SGHTA and FQGTGA. The CDR3 spans 15 residues. The V segment lost 2 bases and the J segment 7 bases; nucleotides outside the gene matches: 6. The CDR3 nucleotides read TGTGCCAGCAGCTTAGTAGCGGGGGCCGGGAATGAGCAGTTCTTC. Amino acid sequence: CASSLVAGAGNEQFF.